One sample yielded the 8 T cell receptor beta chains listed below, sequenced in a study of brain T cells in children with intractable seizures. This table comes from immunoSEQ multiplex PCR, and its TCRdb copy is limited to in-frame clones, with some not included. The sample has about 110,000 clones, 90% to 95% seen once; the top ten hold about 4%. Here the sequenced sample was peripheral blood, taken at surgery. These receptor sequences come from a boy under three years old with hemimegalencephaly and intractable seizures.

The chain has TRBV15 and TRBJ2-3; D unclear. CDR3 size: 12 residues. Per germline, CDR1 LNHNV and CDR2 YYDKDF (reference sequence). Trimming took off 0 bases at V and 5 bases at J, with 3 bases between the two ends. The CDR3 region is CATSREGDTQYF. The CDR3 nucleotides read TGTGCCACCAGCAGAGAGGGAGATACGCAGTATTTT.

This chain links TRBV6-1 with TRBJ2-7; D possibly matches TRBD1 or TRBD2 (5 bases each). V lost 2 bases and J lost 6, with 11 bases in between. The CDR3 totals 13 residues. CDR1 is MNHNS, CDR2 SASEGT, per germline. The CDR3 DNA is TGTGCCAGCAGTGAATCTTGGGGGATCGAGCAGTACTTC. Amino acids: CASSESWGIEQYF.

This chain links TRBV6-4 with TRBJ2-1; D is undetermined. There are 12 residues in the CDR3. Germline V lookup: CDR1 MRHNA, CDR2 SNTAGT. V gave up 4 bases and J gave up 6 bases, with 7 bases separating them. Written as DNA, the CDR3 is TGTGCCAGCAGTGGGGCGGCCAATGAGCAGTTCTTC. It yields the protein CASSGAANEQFF.

V and J are TRBV6-6 and TRBJ2-3, with D unclear. This CDR3 contains 12 residues. Germline V lookup: CDR1 MNHNY, CDR2 SVGAGI (reference sequence). V was pared by 5 bases and J by 14 bases, with 17 bases between. The CDR3 loop reads CASSRRAERPYF. CDR3 in DNA: TGTGCCAGCAGTCGCCGGGCCGAGCGCCCGTATTTT.

This clone was found once. The genes are TRBV27 and TRBJ2-3; either TRBD1 or TRBD2 may supply D (5 bases each). CDR3 length: 14 residues. Germline CDR1 MNHEY, CDR2 SMNVEV (reference sequence). Trimming stripped 3 bases from V and 2 bases from J, with 9 bases between. CDR3 DNA: TGTGCCAGCAGTTTGAGGGGTTTCACAGATACGCAGTATTTT. It encodes CASSLRGFTDTQYF.

The V call is TRBV27, the J call TRBJ2-7; 7 positions match TRBD2. V was pared by 11 bases and J by 2 bases, with 21 bases of the junction left unmatched. CDR3 length equals 17 residues. Germline CDR1 MNHEY, CDR2 SMNVEV (reference sequence). This CDR3 reads CARPLGQCGSWAYEQYF. The CDR3 DNA reads TGTGCCCGACCGCTGGGCCAGTGCGGGAGTTGGGCCTACGAGCAGTACTTC.

The CDR3: CSASRAEQYF. The DNA of the CDR3 is TGCAGTGCTAGCAGGGCGGAGCAGTACTTC. The chain combines TRBV20-1 with TRBJ2-7; maybe TRBD1 (5 bases). The CDR3 has 10 amino acids. Germline V gene sequence: CDR1 DFQATT, CDR2 SNEGSKA (reference sequence). V was cut by 3 bases and J by 7 bases, with 7 bases left in between.

The chain is built from TRBV7-9 and TRBJ2-6; D perhaps matches TRBD1 (5 bases). V lost 2 bases, J lost 0 bases, and 11 bases lay in between. The CDR3 has 17 amino acids. Germline V lookup: CDR1 SEHNR, CDR2 FQNEAQ (reference sequence). The CDR3 protein is CASSLSTGRSGANVLTF. DNA for the CDR3: TGTGCCAGCAGCTTATCAACAGGCCGCTCTGGGGCCAACGTCCTGACTTTC.